This T cell receptor (beta chain) derives from a study of PD-1 blockade in mismatch repair-deficient tumors. Trimming took 7 bases from V and 4 from J, leaving 11 bases between them. The CDR3 consists of 11 residues. The germline CDR1 and CDR2 sequences are GTSNPN and SVGIG (reference sequence). TCRdb's copy holds only in-frame clones and misses some; the assay was immunoSEQ multiplex PCR. Of around 130,000 clones listed, roughly 90% were seen once; the top ten hold approximately 12%. This chain joins TRBV30 and TRBJ2-7, with D possibly being TRBD1 or TRBD2 (5 bases each). The TCR comes from an adult with mismatch repair-deficient cancer. This material consisted of peripheral blood, taken approximately 73 weeks after starting pembrolizumab. The CDR3 sequence is CASWDGYEQYF. The CDR3 DNA reads TGTGCCTCTTGGGACGGATACGAGCAGTACTTC. The full variable domain, rest sourced from reference TRBV30 and TRBJ2-7, is SQTIHQWPATLVQPVGSPLSLECTVEGTSNPNLYWYRQAAGRGLQLLFYSVGIGQISSEVPQNLSASRPQDRQFILSSKKLLLSDSGFYLCASWDGYEQYFGPGTRLTVT.